Listed below are T cell receptor beta chains from one sample, sequenced in a study of cytomegalovirus exposure and HLA in healthy donors. Libraries were prepared by immunoSEQ multiplex PCR; TCRdb keeps only in-frame clonotypes and omits some of them. The table has approximately 76,000 clones, roughly 94% seen once; the top ten hold about 3.6%. The specimen sequenced was PBMCs. These receptors were obtained from a woman aged 18-30 years in good health and CMV-seropositive. Each CDR3 is given with its conserved first and last residue. The order of the fields is J gene, clone size, D gene, V gene, CDR3 protein, CDR3 DNA. The D gene is left open where the match is weak. A row's size may be missing; if present it is once, few, many or a size class.

TRBJ2-7	NA	NA	TRBV9	CASSVGWGAVYEQYF	TGTGCCAGCAGCGTAGGCTGGGGAGCGGTCTACGAGCAGTACTTC
TRBJ2-2	NA	TRBD2	TRBV11-2	CASSPTSGRTGGELFF	TGTGCCAGCAGCCCTACTAGCGGGAGGACTGGAGGGGAGCTGTTTTTT
TRBJ2-2	NA	NA	TRBV9	CASSVAITGELFF	TGTGCCAGCAGCGTAGCAATCACCGGGGAGCTGTTTTTT
TRBJ1-1	NA	TRBD1	TRBV27	CASSFVDRGPEAFF	TGTGCCAGCAGTTTTGTGGACAGGGGGCCTGAAGCTTTCTTT
TRBJ1-1	NA	NA	TRBV27	CASSLSPVVVEAFF	TGTGCCAGCAGTTTATCCCCGGTTGTAGTTGAAGCTTTCTTT
TRBJ2-5	NA	TRBD1	TRBV7-2	CASSFHRGHQETQYF	TGTGCCAGCAGCTTCCACAGGGGGCACCAAGAGACCCAGTACTTC
TRBJ2-7	NA	NA	TRBV19	CASSIGPGYEQYF	TGTGCCAGTAGTATAGGCCCCGGTTACGAGCAGTACTTC
TRBJ1-1	NA	NA	TRBV7-3	CASSSDGRYTEAFF	TGTGCCAGCAGCTCTGATGGCAGATACACTGAAGCTTTCTTT
TRBJ2-7	NA	NA	TRBV11-1	CASSADTYEQYF	TGTGCCAGCAGCGCCGACACCTACGAGCAGTACTTC
TRBJ2-7	NA	TRBD1	TRBV28	CASSLRQGSYEQYF	TGTGCCAGCAGTTTACGACAGGGCTCCTACGAGCAGTACTTC
TRBJ2-3	NA	TRBD1	TRBV5-6	CASSSPNRGTDTQYF	TGTGCCAGCAGCTCGCCAAACAGGGGAACAGATACGCAGTATTTT
TRBJ2-6	NA	NA	TRBV6-6	CASGRGSGANVLTF	TGTGCCAGCGGGAGGGGGTCTGGGGCCAACGTCCTGACTTTC
TRBJ1-5	NA	NA	TRBV9	CASSAWGSADQPQHF	TGTGCCAGCAGCGCTTGGGGCTCCGCGGATCAGCCCCAGCATTTT
TRBJ2-1	NA	TRBD2	TRBV2	CARQRLAGANEQFF	TGTGCCCGCCAAAGACTAGCGGGAGCGAATGAGCAGTTCTTC
TRBJ2-2	NA	TRBD1	TRBV7-9	CASMDRAGAGELFF	TGTGCCAGCATGGACAGGGCCGGGGCCGGGGAGCTGTTTTTT
TRBJ2-4	once	NA	TRBV20-1	CSPRGVNIQYF	TGCAGTCCCAGGGGGGTTAACATTCAGTACTTC
TRBJ2-2	NA	TRBD1	TRBV5-1	CASSLFQGASGELFF	TGCGCCAGCAGCTTGTTCCAGGGGGCGTCCGGGGAGCTGTTTTTT
TRBJ1-4	few	TRBD1	TRBV18	CASSTGVETNEKLFF	TGTGCCAGCTCAACAGGGGTCGAGACTAATGAAAAACTGTTTTTT
TRBJ2-2	once	NA	TRBV9	CASSDQAGNTGELFF	TGTGCCAGCAGCGACCAAGCGGGGAACACCGGGGAGCTGTTTTTT
TRBJ2-1	NA	NA	TRBV2	CASSDLPGYDEQFF	TGTGCCAGCAGCGACCTCCCAGGGTACGATGAGCAGTTCTTC
TRBJ2-1	NA	TRBD2	TRBV5-1	CASSLASRGGPGNEQFF	TGCGCCAGCAGCTTGGCCTCTCGGGGGGGGCCGGGTAATGAGCAGTTCTTC
TRBJ2-3	once	TRBD2	TRBV5-1	CASSRETSQGGSMNTQYF	TGCGCCAGCAGCAGGGAGACTAGTCAGGGCGGGAGTATGAATACGCAGTATTTT
TRBJ2-2	NA	TRBD2	TRBV7-8	CASSGLAGGTGELFF	TGTGCCAGCAGCGGACTAGCGGGAGGAACCGGGGAGCTGTTTTTT
TRBJ2-1	NA	TRBD1	TRBV28	CASSLDRGEQFF	TGTGCCAGCAGTTTGGACAGGGGCGAGCAGTTCTTC
TRBJ1-4	NA	TRBD1	TRBV5-1	CASSSALTGVNEKLFF	TGCGCCAGCAGCTCCGCCTTGACAGGGGTTAATGAAAAACTGTTTTTT
TRBJ2-7	NA	NA	TRBV5-1	CASSLEGVEQYF	TGCGCCAGCAGCTTGGAAGGGGTAGAGCAGTACTTC
TRBJ2-2	NA	NA	TRBV11-2	CASSLWKAGTETGELFF	TGTGCCAGCAGCTTATGGAAGGCGGGGACTGAAACCGGGGAGCTGTTTTTT
TRBJ2-6	NA	NA	TRBV7-9	CASSPRSSSGANVLTF	TGTGCCAGCAGCCCTCGGAGCAGCTCTGGGGCCAACGTCCTGACTTTC
TRBJ1-1	NA	NA	TRBV7-6	CASSPGRGGVSEAFF	TGTGCCAGCAGCCCAGGACGGGGGGGAGTCAGTGAAGCTTTCTTT
TRBJ1-3	NA	TRBD1	TRBV30	CAWSVLTGPLTNTIYF	TGTGCCTGGAGTGTACTGACAGGGCCCCTGACAAACACCATATATTTT
TRBJ1-2	once	NA	TRBV7-2	CASSLAQGYGYTF	TGTGCCAGCAGCTTAGCACAGGGCTATGGCTACACCTTC
TRBJ1-1	NA	NA	TRBV6-1	CASSEDEETEAFF	TGTGCCAGCAGTGAAGACGAGGAGACTGAAGCTTTCTTT
TRBJ2-4	NA	NA	TRBV4-1	CASSQDSAGQAKNIQYF	TGCGCCAGCAGCCAAGATAGCGCGGGCCAAGCCAAAAACATTCAGTACTTC
TRBJ2-1	NA	NA	TRBV9	CASSVGPRGVGDEQFF	TGTGCCAGCAGCGTAGGCCCCAGGGGAGTAGGAGATGAGCAGTTCTTC
TRBJ2-7	NA	TRBD1	TRBV5-1	CASSLDDRASYEQYF	TGCGCCAGCAGCTTGGATGACAGGGCCTCCTACGAGCAGTACTTC
TRBJ2-3	NA	TRBD2	TRBV5-1	CASSFRTSGGTDTQYF	TGCGCCAGCAGCTTTCGGACTAGCGGGGGCACAGATACGCAGTATTTT
TRBJ1-2	NA	TRBD1	TRBV6-5	CASSPRQGYYGYTF	TGTGCCAGCAGCCCACGACAGGGGTACTATGGCTACACCTTC
TRBJ2-7	NA	NA	TRBV11-3	CASSEGQPYEQYF	TGTGCCAGCAGCGAAGGACAGCCATACGAGCAGTACTTC
TRBJ2-7	NA	NA	TRBV27	CASSFGETYEQYF	TGTGCCAGCAGTTTTGGGGAGACCTACGAGCAGTACTTC
TRBJ1-2	NA	NA	TRBV6-6	CASRPPGAEYYGYTF	TGTGCCAGCAGGCCCCCAGGGGCGGAATACTATGGCTACACCTTC
TRBJ1-2	NA	NA	TRBV7-2	CASSLEQGPYGYTF	TGTGCCAGCAGCTTAGAGCAGGGGCCTTATGGCTACACCTTC
TRBJ2-2	NA	NA	TRBV7-2	CASSLAPGETGRELFF	TGTGCCAGCAGCTTAGCGCCGGGAGAGACTGGCAGGGAGCTGTTTTTT